The sequence of this T cell receptor beta chain was determined in a study of blood T cell repertoires in COVID-19. Profiling relied on immunoSEQ multiplex PCR, and the TCRdb table lists in-frame clones only, not all of them. Altogether about 66,000 clones are present, less than 85% being singletons, with the ten largest covering less than 8.5%. Trimming pared 0 bases from V and 6 bases from J, leaving 15 bases between. Germline CDR1 is LGHNA and CDR2 is YSLEER. The CDR3 consists of 17 residues. The clonotype comes from a man aged 60-69 years with acute or convalescent COVID-19. The rearrangement uses TRBV4-3 and TRBJ1-6, with unresolved D. The sequencing sample was made of peripheral blood. The CDR3 DNA sequence: TGCGCCAGCAGCCAAGACCCCCCACCTACGCCTAATTCACCCCTCCACTTT. It yields the protein CASSQDPPPTPNSPLHF.